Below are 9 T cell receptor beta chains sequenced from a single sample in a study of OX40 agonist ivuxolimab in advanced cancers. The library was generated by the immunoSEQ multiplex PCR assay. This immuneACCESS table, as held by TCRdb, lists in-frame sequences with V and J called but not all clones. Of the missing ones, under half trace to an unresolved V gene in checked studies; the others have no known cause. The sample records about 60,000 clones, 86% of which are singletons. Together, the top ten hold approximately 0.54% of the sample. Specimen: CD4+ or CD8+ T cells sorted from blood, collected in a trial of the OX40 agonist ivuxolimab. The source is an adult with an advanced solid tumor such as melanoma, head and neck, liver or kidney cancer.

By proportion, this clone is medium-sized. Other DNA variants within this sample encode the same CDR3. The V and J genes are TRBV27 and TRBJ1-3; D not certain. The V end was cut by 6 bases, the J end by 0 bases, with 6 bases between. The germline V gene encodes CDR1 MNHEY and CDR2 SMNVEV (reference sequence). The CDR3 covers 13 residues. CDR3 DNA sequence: TGTGCCAGCAGCTTCGACTCTGGAAACACCATATATTTT. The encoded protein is CASSFDSGNTIYF.

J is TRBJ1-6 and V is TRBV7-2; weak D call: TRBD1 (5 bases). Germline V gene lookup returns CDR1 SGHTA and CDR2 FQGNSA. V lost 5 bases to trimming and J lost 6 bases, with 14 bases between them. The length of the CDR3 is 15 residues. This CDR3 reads CASSPAAGINSPLHF. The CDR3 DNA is TGTGCCAGCAGCCCGGCAGCAGGGATTAATTCACCCCTCCACTTT.

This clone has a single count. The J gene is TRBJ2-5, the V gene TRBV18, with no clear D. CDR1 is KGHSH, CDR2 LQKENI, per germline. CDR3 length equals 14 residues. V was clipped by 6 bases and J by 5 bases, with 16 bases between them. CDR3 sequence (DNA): TGTGCCAGCTCCCCCCCGCCCAGGCTTGAGACCCAGTACTTC. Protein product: CASSPPPRLETQYF.

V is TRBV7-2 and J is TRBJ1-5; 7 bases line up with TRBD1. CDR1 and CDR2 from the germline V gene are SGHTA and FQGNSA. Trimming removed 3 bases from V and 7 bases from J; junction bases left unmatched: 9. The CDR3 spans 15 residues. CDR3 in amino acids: CASSFSGGAVQPQHF. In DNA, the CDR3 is TGTGCCAGCAGCTTTTCAGGGGGTGCGGTCCAGCCCCAGCATTTT. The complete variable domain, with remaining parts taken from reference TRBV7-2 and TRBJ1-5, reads GAGVSQSPSNKVTEKGKDVELRCDPISGHTALYWYRQSLGQGLEFLIYFQGNSAPDKSGLPSDRFSAERTGGSVSTLTIQRTQQEDSAVYLCASSFSGGAVQPQHFGDGTRLSIL.

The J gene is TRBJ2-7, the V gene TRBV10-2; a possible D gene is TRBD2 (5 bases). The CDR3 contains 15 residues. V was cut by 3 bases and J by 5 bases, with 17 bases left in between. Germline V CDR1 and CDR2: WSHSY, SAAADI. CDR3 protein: CASSDLAEVPHEQYF. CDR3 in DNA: TGCGCCAGCAGTGATCTTGCGGAGGTCCCCCACGAGCAGTACTTC.

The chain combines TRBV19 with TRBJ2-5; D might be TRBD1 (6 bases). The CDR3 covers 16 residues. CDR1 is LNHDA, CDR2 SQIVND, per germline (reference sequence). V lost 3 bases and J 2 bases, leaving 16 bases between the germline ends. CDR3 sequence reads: CASSIGLRRGQETQYF. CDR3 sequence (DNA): TGTGCCAGTAGTATTGGCCTCAGAAGGGGGCAAGAGACCCAGTACTTC.

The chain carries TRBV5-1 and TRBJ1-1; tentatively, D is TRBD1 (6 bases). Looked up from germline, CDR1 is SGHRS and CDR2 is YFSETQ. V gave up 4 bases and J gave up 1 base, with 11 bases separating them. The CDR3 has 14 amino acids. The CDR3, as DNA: TGCGCCAGCAGCATGGAAGGGGGGAACACTGAAGCTTTCTTT. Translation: CASSMEGGNTEAFF.

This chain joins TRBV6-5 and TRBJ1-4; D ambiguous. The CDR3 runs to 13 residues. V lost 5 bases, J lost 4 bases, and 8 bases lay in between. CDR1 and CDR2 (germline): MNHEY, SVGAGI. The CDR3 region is CASSATINEKLFF. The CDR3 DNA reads TGTGCCAGCAGTGCGACAATTAATGAAAAACTGTTTTTT.

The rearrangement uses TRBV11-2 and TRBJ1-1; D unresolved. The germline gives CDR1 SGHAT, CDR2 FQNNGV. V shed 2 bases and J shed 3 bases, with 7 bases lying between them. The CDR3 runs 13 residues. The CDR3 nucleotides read TGTGCCAGCAGCTTACGGGAGGACACTGAAGCTTTCTTT. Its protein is CASSLREDTEAFF.